This T cell receptor beta chain is from a study of cytomegalovirus exposure and HLA in healthy donors (dated by TCRdb to about 2017). At the level of the whole study: According to an earlier analysis of 450 to 650 of the donors, about 190 million T cells yielded 120 million or so unique TCR beta sequences and 276 Gb of sequence data. The study aimed to test whether signatures of past pathogen exposure could be identified by cataloging public T cell receptors. Among the approximately 400 genotyped donors, approximately 77% belonged to the genetic ancestry cluster associated with self-reported Caucasian donors. In an earlier analysis of roughly 600 of the donors, high-throughput TCR beta sequencing was used to judge whether each TCR beta V gene segment behaved as functional or pseudogenic. Using immunosequencing, the study profiled T cell repertoires from 640 or so subjects and related those repertoires to cytomegalovirus serostatus. All discovery cohort repertoires had been generated on a single sequencing platform. Besides the first cohort of approximately 710 subjects, a separate validation cohort made up of roughly 130 different subjects was used. To study patterns of TCR occurrence, a later analysis re-analyzed previously published TCR beta repertoires from 550 to 800 donors and added high-resolution HLA genotyping. The number of typed donors differed by locus: 629-630 for A, B, C, DRB1 and DQB1; some 500 for DQA1; around 610 for DPA1; and approximately 450 for DPB1. HLA typing included class I and class II loci at four-digit resolution. High-throughput TCR immunosequencing, statistical association of individual TCRs with disease status, and machine learning were combined to predict cytomegalovirus infection status. Approximately 300 gigabases of sequencing data and approximately 91 million unique TCR sequences made up an early release that covered several hundred HLA-typed donors. Among over 350 genotyped donors of the cohort, an average of approximately 240,000 unique TCR beta nucleotide sequences were sequenced per donor, roughly 18% of them non-productive. In a later genetic analysis, genome-wide SNP genotypes for about three fifths of the roughly 670 donors were used, and that subset was treated as a discovery cohort. Rather than using new phenotypic data, the later analysis identified candidate immune exposures from TCR beta sequences and from how often those sequences occurred across donors. Five DR-DQ haplotypes were treated as single units for association and clustering because of strong linkage in the cohort. Alongside the repertoire data, information on donor age, sex, ethnicity and CMV serostatus was compiled. Beyond this particular receptor, the publication reports: Presence/absence analyses assumed roughly uniform sequencing depth across donors, an assumption that may not hold. Because counts were too low, roughly 16 rarely observed V segments, including chromosome 9 orphons, were left out of the earlier analysis of 587 of the donors. A further reported finding was that TCR beta sequences accurately predicted the HLA-A and HLA-B alleles for most subjects in the first cohort. The study gave a list of 150 to 200 TCR beta chains associated with cytomegalovirus. In a later analysis, HLA-associated TCR beta chains were found to be more clonally expanded and to have lower generation probabilities than equally common non-associated chains. Because the 87-base-pair reads could not distinguish some IMGT-functional V segments, including TRBV6-2 and TRBV6-3, those segments were excluded. According to a later analysis, most CMV-associated TCR beta chains appeared to be HLA-restricted, and the HLA associations seemed to be driven largely by CMV exposure. The only immune exposure information available for the cohort was CMV serostatus. In a later genetic analysis, fewer N-insertions in productive TCRs were reported among donors in an Asian-associated ancestry cluster than the roughly 700-donor mean. An earlier analysis of approximately 500 of the donors showed that most TCR beta V segments appeared in productive rearrangements either about 90% or about 30% of the time, which broadly matched IMGT annotations. In a later analysis, several top co-occurrence clusters were reported to appear linked to parvovirus B19, influenza, CMV and Epstein-Barr virus. Cytomegalovirus status was reported to be diagnosed by the classifier with high specificity and sensitivity in both the original and validation cohorts. Assigning TCR associations to individual alleles was difficult when HLA alleles, especially DR and DQ, strongly co-occurred. In vitro tests confirmed that a few of the cytomegalovirus-associated TCR beta chains recognize cytomegalovirus antigens. Because HLA typing was unavailable for some donors at each locus, only the typed subset was used in association tests. According to a later analysis, TCR association rates differed among HLA loci, with DRB1 alleles showing the most associated TCRs and HLA-C alleles showing the fewest. Linkage disequilibrium might explain the correlated functional status among segregating V segments, but an unknown experimental factor could not be ruled out. Most TCR sequences were observed very rarely across donors, whereas some public TCRs were present in many individuals. The sequencing pipeline was judged likely to have produced a cluster of highly shared sequence variants as a technical artifact. In a later analysis, about 16,000 TCR beta sequences were associated with specific HLA alleles at a false discovery rate of 0.05. In this cohort, only TCR beta chains were sequenced, and detectable features were limited by the absence of alpha or paired-chain data. V-gene and J-gene trimming of TCR beta chains was associated with a missense DCLRE1C variant in a later genetic analysis, and the association was replicated in an independent cohort. It was suggested by the authors that the approach could potentially be generalized to other disease states and immunological phenotypes.

Taken from cysteine to phenylalanine, the CDR3 has 16 residues. CDR3 DNA is the only sequence kept; it has 48 bases, read in frame from the first base. For CDR1 and CDR2, the germline V gene lists MDHEN and SYDVKM. The V end gives up 6 bases and the J end 2 bases, leaving 9 bases in the junction not matched to a gene. The cohort consisted of 650 to 700 healthy bone marrow donors. At the time of sampling, every cohort member was nominally healthy, though immune exposures that went unrecorded were likely present. The donor was CMV seropositive and was included in the group of 300 or so seropositive cohort members. Every donor gave a peripheral blood sample, and the peripheral blood mononuclear cells from that sample were used for TCR beta sequencing. Genomic DNA was extracted from the blood cell samples with the Qiagen DNeasy Blood Extraction Kit. A note on this clone: It has no known antigen specificity. No clone much larger than this one lies a single base away; base qualities are absent.

Library prep was done by the immunoSEQ multiplex PCR assay. A mixture of 60 forward primers for TCR Vbeta segments and 13 reverse primers for TCR Jbeta segments was used in the multiplex PCR. Amplification of the CDR3 region of rearranged TCR beta genes was performed with a multiplex PCR assay on genomic DNA. The amplified TCR beta libraries were sequenced on the Illumina HiSeq System as 87-base-pair reads. From the authors' description of their analysis: Across the roughly 670 repertoires, a later analysis counted some 80 million unique TCR beta chains, 9 million to 14 million of which were shared by at least two donors. Raw reads were error-corrected and collapsed into unique sequences by a nearest-neighbor algorithm in which closely related sequences were merged to remove PCR and sequencing errors. CDR3 sequences were aligned to IMGT reference sequences to assign V, D and J gene segments. For a sequence to be retained, a match of at least six nucleotides was required to both a V gene segment and a J gene segment. A rearrangement was called productive if the CDR3 had no stop codons and remained in frame with V and J, and every other rearrangement was called non-productive. Following IMGT convention, CDR3 was defined as the stretch from the second conserved V-encoded cysteine up to the conserved J-encoded phenylalanine. Sequences without an unambiguous match to a single V gene segment were excluded from the earlier analysis of about 630 of the donors. In an earlier analysis of more than 500 of the donors, a V segment was called functional when productive rearrangements were above 56.7%, and segregating when the standard deviation between donors exceeded 5%. A statistical classification framework was developed to diagnose cytomegalovirus status using the catalog of TCR beta chain sequences. V and J gene assignment, in a later analysis, came from comparing TCR nucleotide sequences with IMGT/GENE-DB human TR gene sequences. A later analysis assigned CDR3 sequences and most-parsimonious VDJ recombination scenarios with the TCRdist pipeline. In a later analysis, every TCR beta chain was defined by the combination of its CDR3 amino acid sequence and its V-gene family, and reads without a unique V-gene family were dropped. In a later analysis, 450 to 600 highly shared, low-generation-probability nucleotide sequences were removed to address suspected cross-contamination and a sequencing artifact. In a later analysis, a clonal expansion index was calculated for each public chain from normalized within-repertoire ranks of inferred template counts. Generation probabilities in a later analysis came from a VDJ recombination model fitted to out-of-frame rearrangements, and those results were checked against IGoR. Hypergeometric tests were used in a later analysis to score TCR-TCR, TCR-HLA and TCR-CMV co-occurrence, with a repertoire-size bias correction applied to the TCR pairs. A later analysis estimated false discovery rates by permuting HLA or CMV assignments 20 times. In a later analysis, co-occurring TCRs were grouped using DBSCAN, with TCRdist sequence similarity added in when clustering inside HLA-allele-positive subsets. Repertoires with fewer than 30,000 or more than 120,000 public chains, plus five repertoires with anomalous nucleotide sharing, were excluded from co-occurrence clustering. Entries here come from immuneACCESS through TCRdb and include only in-frame sequences with V and J called. Some clones fail to appear in such tables; in the studies checked, an unresolved V gene covers under half of the shortfall, and the cause of the remainder is unknown. V, J and clone size derive from that table, while D and trimming were established from the DNA sequence. A total of about 38,000 clones appear in this sample, roughly 88% of them only once. In total, the top ten clones hold approximately 10% of the sample.

The sequenced sample was PBMCs. The chain couples TRBV28 to TRBJ2-5; 10 of the junction bases match TRBD2. The origin of this receptor is a middle-aged woman in good health and CMV-seropositive. The DNA sequence reads TGTGCCAGCAGCAAAGGACTAGCGGATATACAAGAGACCCAGTACTTC. Translated, this gives CASSKGLADIQETQYF.